One sample yielded the 4 T cell receptor beta chains listed below, sequenced in a study of shared clonotypes between healthy human individuals. Sequenced by immunoSEQ multiplex PCR; TCRdb stores in-frame clones only, minus some. The repertoire consists of roughly 760,000 clones, with approximately 74% occurring once and the leading ten covering about 1.7%. The sample consisted of memory CD4+ T cells sorted from blood. Subset described: CD45RA-negative fraction. The receptor source for this set is a young woman in good health.

The chain joins TRBV11-2 to TRBJ1-3; the match to TRBD1 covers 9 bases. Germline V gene sequence: CDR1 SGHAT, CDR2 FQNNGV. Trimming took 1 base from V and 1 from J; bases not matched to a gene: 5. The CDR3 runs to 17 residues. The CDR3 DNA follows: TGTGCCAGCAGCTTAGGAGACAGGGGGAAGTCTGGAAACACCATATATTTT. Translated, it gives CASSLGDRGKSGNTIYF.

Concerning this clone itself: This clone may be a read error of a much larger clone one base away. Different DNA sequences within this sample yield the same CDR3. The V call is TRBV27, the J call TRBJ2-1; tentatively, D is TRBD2 (5 bases). CDR3 size: 15 residues. V was clipped by 5 bases and J by 4 bases, with 15 bases between them. Germline assignment: CDR1 MNHEY and CDR2 SMNVEV (reference sequence). The DNA of the CDR3 is TGTGCCAGCAGTGGCAGCGGAAGTGGGTACAATGAGCAGTTCTTC. This codes for CASSGSGSGYNEQFF.

V and J are TRBV27 and TRBJ2-7; D unresolved. This CDR3 region has 15 residues. Germline values: CDR1 MNHEY, CDR2 SMNVEV (reference sequence). The V end lost 2 bases, the J end lost 0 bases, and 11 bases lay between the germline ends. This CDR3 is CASSLMSASSYEQYF. The CDR3 DNA sequence: TGTGCCAGCAGTTTAATGTCGGCGAGCTCCTACGAGCAGTACTTC.

This clone was seen only a few times. V usage is TRBV5-8 and J usage is TRBJ2-2; 8 bases agree with TRBD1. There are 15 residues in the CDR3. Germline V gene lookup returns CDR1 SGHTS and CDR2 YDEGEE. The J segment lost 7 bases and the V segment lost 2 bases, leaving 7 bases of the junction unmatched. CDR3 sequence reads: CASSFLTGGIGELFF. The CDR3 nucleotides are TGTGCCAGCAGCTTCCTCACAGGGGGGATCGGGGAGCTGTTTTTT. Combining the CDR3 with reference TRBV5-8 and TRBJ2-2 gives the whole variable domain EAGVTQSPTHLIKTRGQQATLRCSPISGHTSVYWYQQALGLGLQFLLWYDEGEERNRGNFPPRFSGRQFPNYSSELNVNALELEDSALYLCASSFLTGGIGELFFGEGSRLTVL.